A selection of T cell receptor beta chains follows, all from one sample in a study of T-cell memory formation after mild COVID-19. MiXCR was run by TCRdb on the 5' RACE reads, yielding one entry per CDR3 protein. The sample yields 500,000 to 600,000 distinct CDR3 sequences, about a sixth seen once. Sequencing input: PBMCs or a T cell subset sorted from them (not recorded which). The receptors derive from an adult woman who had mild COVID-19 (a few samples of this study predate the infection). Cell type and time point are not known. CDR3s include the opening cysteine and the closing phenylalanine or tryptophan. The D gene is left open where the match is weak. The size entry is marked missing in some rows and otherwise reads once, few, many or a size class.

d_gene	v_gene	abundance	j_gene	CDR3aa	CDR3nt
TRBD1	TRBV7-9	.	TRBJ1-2	CASSFGTGYGYTF	TGTGCCAGCAGCTTTGGGACAGGGTACGGCTACACCTTC
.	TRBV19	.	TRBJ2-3	CASMDTLTDTQYF	TGTGCCAGTATGGACACACTCACAGATACGCAGTATTTT
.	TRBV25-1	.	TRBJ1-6	CASSATRFSSPLHF	TGTGCCAGCAGTGCTACACGATTTTCCTCTCCTCTCCACTTT
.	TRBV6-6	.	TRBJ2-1	CASSSEGVKLNEQFF	TGTGCCAGCAGTTCTGAAGGGGTGAAGTTGAATGAGCAGTTCTTC
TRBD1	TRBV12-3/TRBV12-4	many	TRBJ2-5	CASSPPRGTIQETQYF	TGTGCCAGCAGTCCCCCCAGGGGGACGATACAAGAGACCCAGTACTTC
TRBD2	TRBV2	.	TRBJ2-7	CASTIGLGLYEQYF	TGTGCCAGCACTATAGGACTAGGGTTGTACGAGCAGTACTTC
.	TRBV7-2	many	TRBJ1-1	CASSLGVGTEAFF	TGTGCCAGCAGCTTAGGGGTGGGCACTGAAGCTTTCTTT
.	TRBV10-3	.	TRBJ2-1	CAISESTGTYNEQFF	TGTGCCATCAGTGAGTCGACAGGTACCTACAATGAGCAGTTCTTC
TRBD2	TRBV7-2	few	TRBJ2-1	CASSLGRGGRYNEQFF	TGTGCCAGCAGCTTAGGACGCGGGGGGAGATACAATGAGCAGTTCTTC
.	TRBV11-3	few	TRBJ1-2	CASSLSSVATF	TGTGCCAGCAGCTTATCGTCCGTCGCCACCTTC
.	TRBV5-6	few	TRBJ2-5	CASSLPAPVAQYF	TGTGCCAGCAGCTTGCCGGCCCCGGTGGCCCAGTACTTC